This T cell receptor (beta chain) was captured in a study of shared clonotypes between healthy human individuals. The run depth of the assay was deep. The data were produced by immunoSEQ multiplex PCR, yet TCRdb's version contains in-frame clones alone and is incomplete. The sample has roughly 2 million clones, 95% seen once; the top ten hold approximately 0.13%. Concerning this clone: What it recognizes is unknown.

General observations from the study: The sharing of 5% to 5.5% of naive CD4 clonotypes was seen across a few donors. Memory subsets generally showed lower estimated richness than naive subsets.

CDR3 length equals 14 residues. Germline CDR1 is MNHNS and CDR2 is SASEGT. Trimming left V 5 bases short and J 2 bases short, with 11 bases between. The chain carries TRBV6-1 and TRBJ2-3; D is possibly TRBD2 (5 bases). This receptor was obtained from a man younger than 30 in good health. Sequenced: naive CD4+ T cells sorted from blood. Subset denoted: CD45RA+ positively selected. CDR3 amino acids: CASSPTSSTDTQYF. For the CDR3, the DNA is TGTGCCAGCAGTCCTACTAGTTCCACAGATACGCAGTATTTT.